This TCR beta chain originates from a study of CD8 T cells in Susac syndrome. Deletions cut 0 bases from V and 0 bases from J, with 20 bases between. The CDR3 has 19 amino acids. Germline V gives CDR1 SGHRS, CDR2 YFSETQ. TCR beta sequences were obtained from blood CD8+ and CD4+ T cells. Healthy donors acted as controls, with matching for age and sex. TEMRA cells underwent FACS enrichment and CD8+ and CD4+ T cells underwent negative isolation. With random hexamers, reverse transcription was performed on about 0.5 to 1 ug of RNA. TCRdb passed the immunoSEQ multiplex PCR reads through MiXCR, listing each CDR3 protein once. The sample includes approximately 75,000 distinct CDR3 sequences, approximately 95% of them seen just once.

Sequencing was carried out using CD8+ T cells from PBMCs. This chain connects TRBV5-1 to TRBJ2-3, with a weak D call TRBD2 (6 bases). This TCR came from a human donor in good health. The CDR3 loop is CASSLGVTGTPSSTDTQYF. CDR3 nucleotides: TGCGCCAGCAGCTTGGGGGTGACCGGGACTCCTTCTAGCACAGATACGCAGTATTTT.